This T cell receptor beta chain was recovered during a study of radiotherapy plus CTLA-4 blockade in lung cancer. Study information: Disease control was achieved by around 33% of patients, and objective responses by 15% to 20%.

With respect to this clone: Its antigen is still unknown.

Regarding the study as a whole: There was expansion of tumor-derived TCR clones in blood after radiotherapy plus ipilimumab.

Receiving focal radiation plus CTLA-4 blockade with ipilimumab were patients who had chemo-refractory metastatic non-small-cell lung cancer. Using immunoSEQ multiplex PCR, the repertoire was profiled, and TCRdb retains in-frame clones only, with some absent. Of 120,000 or so clones in the sample, about 77% were seen once. The clonotype originates from a human donor with non-small cell lung cancer who had a partial response to radiotherapy plus ipilimumab. The sequenced sample was peripheral blood, obtained from a patient treated with radiotherapy plus ipilimumab.

The CDR3 region has the DNA TGTGCCAGCAGCTTATTTGCTAGCGCCCAAGAGACCCAGTACTTC. This codes for CASSLFASAQETQYF. V usage is TRBV7-9 and J usage is TRBJ2-5, with a weak D call TRBD2 (6 bases). The CDR3 is 15 residues long. V lost 2 bases and J lost 1, with 11 bases in between. The germline V gene has CDR1 SEHNR and CDR2 FQNEAQ (reference sequence).